This TCR beta chain is from a study of CD8+ T cells in alopecia areata. On the study more broadly: Tofacitinib ran for 6 to 18 months before 6 months off drug.

Isolated RNA was reverse transcribed into cDNA used as the sequencing template. Generated by immunoSEQ multiplex PCR, the TCRdb table keeps only in-frame clones and is missing some. The sample includes 150,000 to 250,000 clones, about 62% of them seen just once. This CDR3 has 14 residues. The germline CDR1 and CDR2 sequences are SGHAT and FQDESV (reference sequence). Germline trimming cut 4 bases from V and 5 bases from J; bases unmatched to any gene: 4. Documented treatment: oral pan-JAK inhibitor, 5-10 mg twice daily. The sequences come from CD4+ T cells sorted from blood, collected at week 24, from a patient treated with tofacitinib. This TCR was recovered from a human donor with alopecia areata. The V and J genes are TRBV11-1 and TRBJ2-5; 10 bases align to TRBD1. Written as DNA, the CDR3 is TGTGCCAGCAGCTCGACAGGGGGCGACGAGACCCAGTACTTC. The encoded protein is CASSSTGGDETQYF.